A selection of T cell receptor beta chains follows, all from one sample in a study of cytomegalovirus exposure and HLA in healthy donors. Some clones are missing from TCRdb's copy, which holds only in-frame ones; the method was immunoSEQ multiplex PCR. The table lists about 160,000 clones, around 83% of them singletons. The sequenced sample consisted of PBMCs. These receptors were collected from a man between 18 and 29 years old in good health and CMV-seropositive. Both conserved end residues are part of each CDR3. D genes are given only for firm matches. Clone size is shown for a subset of rows, as once, few, many or a class of expanded clone.

v_call	clone_size	j_call	d_call	cdr3_nt	cdr3_aa
TRBV12-5	-	TRBJ2-1	TRBD2	TGTGCTAGTGGTTTGGGGGCGGGGGGAGAGGATGAGCAGTTCTTC	CASGLGAGGEDEQFF
TRBV18	-	TRBJ2-5	-	TGTGCCAGCTCAGAGGGGGACCAAGAGACCCAGTACTTC	CASSEGDQETQYF
TRBV4-3	-	TRBJ1-1	-	TGCGCCAGCAGCCAAGGGCCTCAGAGGGCTTTCTTT	CASSQGPQRAFF
TRBV19	-	TRBJ1-6	-	TGTGCCAGTACGGTGGTGGGCAATAATTCACCCCTCCACTTT	CASTVVGNNSPLHF
TRBV7-3	-	TRBJ2-1	TRBD2	TGTGCCAGCAGCCGAACCAGCGGGGGGGGTTACAATGAGCAGTTCTTC	CASSRTSGGGYNEQFF
TRBV4-2	-	TRBJ1-6	-	TGTGCCAGCAGCCAAGATCAGGGCAGTTCATATAATTCACCCCTCCACTTT	CASSQDQGSSYNSPLHF
TRBV27	-	TRBJ2-7	TRBD1	TGTGCCAGCAGTTCGCGACAGGGATCGATCTACGAGCAGTACTTC	CASSSRQGSIYEQYF
TRBV5-1	-	TRBJ2-5	-	TGCGCCAGCAGCTTGGGACTAGGGGAGACCCAGTACTTC	CASSLGLGETQYF
TRBV6-5	-	TRBJ1-5	-	TGTGCCAGCAGCCCTCGGTCAAACTATCAGCCCCAGCATTTT	CASSPRSNYQPQHF
TRBV2	-	TRBJ2-3	TRBD2	TGTGCCAGCGGGACAGCGGGACTAGCGGGGGGGCCTAACCCCACAGATACGCAGTATTTT	CASGTAGLAGGPNPTDTQYF
TRBV6-4	-	TRBJ2-3	-	TGTGCCAGCAGTGTCGGGGATACACCCGCAGATACGCAGTATTTT	CASSVGDTPADTQYF
TRBV10-2	once	TRBJ2-4	-	TGCGCCAGCAGGGAGGTCGGTGGCCTCGGAGACATTCAGTACTTC	CASREVGGLGDIQYF
TRBV9	-	TRBJ1-1	TRBD1	TGTGCCAGCAGCCAGGACAGGGGCAATTTAATGAACACTGAAGCTTTCTTT	CASSQDRGNLMNTEAFF
TRBV5-4	few	TRBJ1-2	TRBD1	TGTGCCAGCAGCCTGTGGACAGGGAATGGTGGCTACACCTTC	CASSLWTGNGGYTF
TRBV21-1	-	TRBJ1-6	-	TGTGCCAGCAGCCGGCGGCCCGGGACAGTAAGGGGGGTCCACTTT	CASSRRPGTVRGVHF
TRBV5-4	-	TRBJ2-3	TRBD2	TGTGCCAGCAGCTTGGCAGGGCGGCGGGGGGGCGGGGATACGCAGTATTTT	CASSLAGRRGGGDTQYF
TRBV9	-	TRBJ2-7	-	TGTGCCAGCAGCGTCGACTCGAGCTCCTACGAGCAGTACTTC	CASSVDSSSYEQYF
TRBV4-3	-	TRBJ2-7	TRBD1	TGCGCCAGCAGCCAAAAAACAGGGGGTATCAGGTCCTACGAGCAGTACTTC	CASSQKTGGIRSYEQYF
TRBV10-3	-	TRBJ2-2	-	TGTGCCATCACCTTGGACAGAACCGGGGAGCTGTTTTTT	CAITLDRTGELFF
TRBV27	-	TRBJ1-5	-	TGTGCCAGCAGCCTGTCTCGTCATCAGCCCCAGCATTTT	CASSLSRHQPQHF
TRBV6-1	-	TRBJ1-6	TRBD1	TGTGCCAGCGGGGACAGGTCCGGCGGGGCCCTCCACTTT	CASGDRSGGALHF
TRBV5-6	medium-sized	TRBJ2-1	-	TGTGCCAGCAGCTCGGGAAGCGGGTTAGAGCAGTTCTTC	CASSSGSGLEQFF
TRBV27	-	TRBJ2-7	-	TGTGCCAGCAGTTTAGGGACGAACCGGGACAATCAAAAGGTCTACGAGCAGTACTTC	CASSLGTNRDNQKVYEQYF